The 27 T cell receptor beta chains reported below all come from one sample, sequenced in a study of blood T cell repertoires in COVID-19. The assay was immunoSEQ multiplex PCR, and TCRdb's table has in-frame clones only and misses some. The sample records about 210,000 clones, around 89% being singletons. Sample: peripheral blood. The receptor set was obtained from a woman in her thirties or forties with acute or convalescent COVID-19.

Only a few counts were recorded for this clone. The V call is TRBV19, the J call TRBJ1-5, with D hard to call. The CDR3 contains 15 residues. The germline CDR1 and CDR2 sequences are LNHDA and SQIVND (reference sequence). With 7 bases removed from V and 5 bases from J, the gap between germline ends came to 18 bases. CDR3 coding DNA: TGTGCCAGTAAGGTCGGGGTCCAGATTGATCAGCCCCAGCATTTT. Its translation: CASKVGVQIDQPQHF.

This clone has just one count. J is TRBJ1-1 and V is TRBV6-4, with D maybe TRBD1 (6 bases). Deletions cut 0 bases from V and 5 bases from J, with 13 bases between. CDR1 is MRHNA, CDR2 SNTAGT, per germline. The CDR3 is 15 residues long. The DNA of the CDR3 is TGTGCCAGCAGTGACTCGATCGACAGGAAGACTGAAGCTTTCTTT. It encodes CASSDSIDRKTEAFF.

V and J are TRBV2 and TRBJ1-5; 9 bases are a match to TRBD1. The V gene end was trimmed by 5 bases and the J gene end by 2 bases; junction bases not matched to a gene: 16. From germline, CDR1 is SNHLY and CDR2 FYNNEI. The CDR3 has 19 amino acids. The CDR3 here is CASSPSRDRVESGNQPQHF. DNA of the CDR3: TGTGCCAGCAGTCCGTCGAGGGACAGGGTGGAATCAGGCAATCAGCCCCAGCATTTT.

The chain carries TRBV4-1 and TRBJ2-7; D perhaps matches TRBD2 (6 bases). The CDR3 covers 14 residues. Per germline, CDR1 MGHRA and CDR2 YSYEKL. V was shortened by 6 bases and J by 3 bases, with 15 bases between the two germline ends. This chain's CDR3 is CASSPTGSSYEQYV. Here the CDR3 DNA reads TGCGCCAGCAGTCCAACCGGGAGTAGCTACGAGCAGTACGTC.

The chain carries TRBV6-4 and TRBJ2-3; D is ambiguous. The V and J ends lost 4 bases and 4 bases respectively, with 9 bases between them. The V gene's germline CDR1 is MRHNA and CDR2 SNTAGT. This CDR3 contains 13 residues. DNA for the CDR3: TGTGCCAGCAGTGTTGCGCGAGCAGATACGCAGTATTTT. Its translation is CASSVARADTQYF.

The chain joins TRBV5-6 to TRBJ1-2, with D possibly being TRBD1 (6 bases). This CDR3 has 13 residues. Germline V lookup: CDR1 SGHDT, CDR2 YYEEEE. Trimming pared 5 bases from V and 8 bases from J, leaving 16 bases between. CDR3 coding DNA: TGTGCCAGCAGAAAGGGGGAGTCTTTGGGCTACACCTTC. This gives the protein CASRKGESLGYTF.

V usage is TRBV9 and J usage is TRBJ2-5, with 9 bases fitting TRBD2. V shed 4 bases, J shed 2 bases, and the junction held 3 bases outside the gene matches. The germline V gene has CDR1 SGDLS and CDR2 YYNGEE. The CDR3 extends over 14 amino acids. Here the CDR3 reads CASSLSGGQETQYF. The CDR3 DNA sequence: TGTGCCAGCAGCCTTAGCGGGGGACAAGAGACCCAGTACTTC.

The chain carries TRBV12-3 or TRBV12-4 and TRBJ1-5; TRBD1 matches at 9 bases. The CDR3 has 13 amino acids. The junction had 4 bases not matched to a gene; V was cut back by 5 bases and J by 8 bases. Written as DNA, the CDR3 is TGTGCCAGCAGTACGGGACAGGGAGAGCCCCAGCATTTT. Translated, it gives CASSTGQGEPQHF.

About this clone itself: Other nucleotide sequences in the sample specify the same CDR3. The CDR3, as DNA: TGTGCCAGCAGTGAAAGTGGGGGGGGCACTGAAGCTTTCTTT. This translates into CASSESGGGTEAFF. This sequence joins TRBV6-1 and TRBJ1-1, with D perhaps TRBD1 (5 bases). Germline lookup yields CDR1 MNHNS and CDR2 SASEGT. The CDR3 is 14 amino acids. The germline V and J ends were trimmed by 2 bases and 4 bases, with 11 bases remaining between them.

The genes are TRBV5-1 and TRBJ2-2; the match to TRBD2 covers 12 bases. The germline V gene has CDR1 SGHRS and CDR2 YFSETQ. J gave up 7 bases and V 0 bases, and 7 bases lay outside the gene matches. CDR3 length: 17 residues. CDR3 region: CASSLALAGGPDGELFF. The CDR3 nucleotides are TGCGCCAGCAGCTTGGCCCTAGCGGGGGGGCCCGACGGGGAGCTGTTTTTT.

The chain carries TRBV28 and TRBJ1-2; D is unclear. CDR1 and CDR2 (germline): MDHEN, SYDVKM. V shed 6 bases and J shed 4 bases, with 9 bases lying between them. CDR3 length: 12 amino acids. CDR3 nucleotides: TGTGCCAGCAGCCAATCCAGCTATGGCTACACCTTC. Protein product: CASSQSSYGYTF.

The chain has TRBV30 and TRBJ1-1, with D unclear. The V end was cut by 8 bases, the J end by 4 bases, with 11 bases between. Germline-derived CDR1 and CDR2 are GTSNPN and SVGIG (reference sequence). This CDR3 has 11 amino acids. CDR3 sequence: CARRESTEAFF. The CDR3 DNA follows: TGTGCCCGAAGGGAGAGCACTGAAGCTTTCTTT.

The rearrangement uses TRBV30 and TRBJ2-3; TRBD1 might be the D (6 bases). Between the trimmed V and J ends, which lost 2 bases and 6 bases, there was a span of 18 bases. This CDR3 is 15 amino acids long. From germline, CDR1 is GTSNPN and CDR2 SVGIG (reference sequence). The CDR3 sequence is CAWSRRGGKSDTQYF. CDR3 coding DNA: TGTGCCTGGAGTCGCCGAGGGGGAAAAAGTGATACGCAGTATTTT.

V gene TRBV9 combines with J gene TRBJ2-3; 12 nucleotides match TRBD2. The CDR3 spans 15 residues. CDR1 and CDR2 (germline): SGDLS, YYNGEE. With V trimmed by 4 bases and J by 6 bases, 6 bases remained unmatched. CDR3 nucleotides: TGTGCCAGCAGCACTAGCGGGGGGCCCCAGGATACGCAGTATTTT. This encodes CASSTSGGPQDTQYF.

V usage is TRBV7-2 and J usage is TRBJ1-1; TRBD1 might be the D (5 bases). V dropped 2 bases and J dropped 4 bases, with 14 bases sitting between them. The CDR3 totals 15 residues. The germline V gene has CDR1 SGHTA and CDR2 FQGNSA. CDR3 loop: CASSLRAGWGTEAFF. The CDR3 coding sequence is TGTGCCAGCAGCTTAAGGGCAGGGTGGGGCACTGAAGCTTTCTTT.

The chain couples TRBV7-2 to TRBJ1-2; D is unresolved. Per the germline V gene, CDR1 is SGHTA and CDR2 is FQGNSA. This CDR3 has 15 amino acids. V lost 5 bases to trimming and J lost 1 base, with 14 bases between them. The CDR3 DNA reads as TGTGCCAGCAGCGGAGATGGCCGGGATAACTATGGCTACACCTTC. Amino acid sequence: CASSGDGRDNYGYTF.

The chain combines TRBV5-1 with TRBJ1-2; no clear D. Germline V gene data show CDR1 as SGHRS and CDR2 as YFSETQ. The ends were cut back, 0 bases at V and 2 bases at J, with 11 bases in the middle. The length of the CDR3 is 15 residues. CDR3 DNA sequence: TGCGCCAGCAGCTTGGTTGTGGCGGCAAACTATGGCTACACCTTC. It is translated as CASSLVVAANYGYTF. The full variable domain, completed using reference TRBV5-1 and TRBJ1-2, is KAGVTQTPRYLIKTRGQQVTLSCSPISGHRSVSWYQQTPGQGLQFLFEYFSETQRNKGNFPGRFSGRQFSNSRSEMNVSTLELGDSALYLCASSLVVAANYGYTFGSGTRLTVV.

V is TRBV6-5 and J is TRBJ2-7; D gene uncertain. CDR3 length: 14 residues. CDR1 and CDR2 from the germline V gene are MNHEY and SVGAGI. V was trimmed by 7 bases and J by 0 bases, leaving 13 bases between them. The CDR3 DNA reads TGTGCCAGCAAGGCAGGTTGGTCCTCCTACGAGCAGTACGTC. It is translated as CASKAGWSSYEQYV.

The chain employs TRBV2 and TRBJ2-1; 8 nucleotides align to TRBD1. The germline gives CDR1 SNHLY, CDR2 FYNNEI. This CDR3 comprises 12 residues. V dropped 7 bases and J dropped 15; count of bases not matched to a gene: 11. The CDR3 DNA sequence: TGTGCCAGCACCGAAGACAGGGGAGGCCGGTTCTTC. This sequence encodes CASTEDRGGRFF.

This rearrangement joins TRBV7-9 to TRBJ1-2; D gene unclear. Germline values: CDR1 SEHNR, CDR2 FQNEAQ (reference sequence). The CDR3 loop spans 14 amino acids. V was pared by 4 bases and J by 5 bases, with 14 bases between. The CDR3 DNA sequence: TGTGCCAGCAGCTCACCCTTGGGCCTTTATGGCTACACCTTC. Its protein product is CASSSPLGLYGYTF.

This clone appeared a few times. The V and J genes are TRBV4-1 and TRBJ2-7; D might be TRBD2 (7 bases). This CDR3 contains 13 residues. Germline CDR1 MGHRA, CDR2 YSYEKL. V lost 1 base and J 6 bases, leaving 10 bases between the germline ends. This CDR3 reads CASSQVGGAEQYV. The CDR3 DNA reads TGCGCCAGCAGCCAAGTAGGGGGGGCCGAGCAGTACGTC.

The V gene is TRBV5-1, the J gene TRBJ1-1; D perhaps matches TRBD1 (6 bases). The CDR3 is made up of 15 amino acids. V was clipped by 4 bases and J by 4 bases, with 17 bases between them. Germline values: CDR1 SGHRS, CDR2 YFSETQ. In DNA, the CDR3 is TGCGCCAGCAGCCTATACAGGGTTGGTGGCACTGAAGCTTTCTTT. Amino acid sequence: CASSLYRVGGTEAFF.

The CDR3 nucleotides read TGTGCCAGCAGCCGATTAGAGGGCACGAACTATGGCTACACCTTC. Protein: CASSRLEGTNYGYTF. The chain has TRBV5-4 and TRBJ1-2; D gene unclear. Trimming shortened V by 4 bases and J by 2 bases, and 15 bases separated the two germline ends. The CDR3 sequence is 15 residues long. Germline values: CDR1 SGHNT, CDR2 YYREEE (reference sequence).

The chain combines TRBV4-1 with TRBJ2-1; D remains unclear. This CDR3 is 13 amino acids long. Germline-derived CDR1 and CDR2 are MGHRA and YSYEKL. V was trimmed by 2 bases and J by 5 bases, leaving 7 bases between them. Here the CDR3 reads CASSQYENNEQFF. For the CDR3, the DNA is TGCGCCAGCAGCCAATACGAGAACAATGAGCAGTTCTTC.

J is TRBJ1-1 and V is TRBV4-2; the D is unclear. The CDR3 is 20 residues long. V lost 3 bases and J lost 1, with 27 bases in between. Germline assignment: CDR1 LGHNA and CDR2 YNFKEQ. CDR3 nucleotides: TGTGCCAGCAGCCACATGGGCCGGGGTCCAGAGCACCTGAGGAACACTGAAGCTTTCTTT. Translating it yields CASSHMGRGPEHLRNTEAFF.

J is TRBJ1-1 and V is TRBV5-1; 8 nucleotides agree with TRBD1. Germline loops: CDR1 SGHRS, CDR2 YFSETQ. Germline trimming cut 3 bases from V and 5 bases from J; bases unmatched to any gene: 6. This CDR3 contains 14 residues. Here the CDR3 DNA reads TGCGCCAGCAGCTCAGGACAGGGAGAGACTGAAGCTTTCTTT. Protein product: CASSSGQGETEAFF.

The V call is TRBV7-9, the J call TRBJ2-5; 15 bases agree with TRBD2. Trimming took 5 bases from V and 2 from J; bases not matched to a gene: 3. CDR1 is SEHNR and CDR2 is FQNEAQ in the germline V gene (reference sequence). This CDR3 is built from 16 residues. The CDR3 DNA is TGTGCCAGCAGCGCCGGACTAGCGGGGGGGCAAGAGACCCAGTACTTC. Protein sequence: CASSAGLAGGQETQYF.